These 30 T cell receptor beta chains share one sample of origin, sequenced in a study of blood T cell repertoires in COVID-19. Generated by immunoSEQ multiplex PCR, the TCRdb table keeps only in-frame clones and is missing some. The table includes almost 90,000 clones, 80% to 95% detected once. What was sequenced was peripheral blood. Receptors were obtained from a man aged 18 to 29 with COVID-19, enrolled during active disease.

This rearrangement joins TRBV5-5 to TRBJ2-7; the D gene is possibly TRBD2 (6 bases). The V end was cut by 0 bases, the J end by 2 bases, with 15 bases between. The CDR3 is 16 residues long. Germline-derived CDR1 and CDR2 are SGHKS and YYEKEE (reference sequence). In DNA, the CDR3 is TGTGCCAGCAGCTTGGGACCCGCGGGGAGGACCTACGAGCAGTACTTC. Translation: CASSLGPAGRTYEQYF.

V usage is TRBV7-2 and J usage is TRBJ2-2, with a tentative D call TRBD1 (5 bases). V was trimmed by 1 base and J by 3 bases, leaving 12 bases between them. The CDR3 contains 16 residues. Per germline, CDR1 SGHTA and CDR2 FQGNSA. The CDR3 DNA is TGTGCCAGCAGCTTAGGAACCAGGGTGGACACCGGGGAGCTGTTTTTT. Translation: CASSLGTRVDTGELFF.

This clone was seen just once. V gene TRBV7-8 combines with J gene TRBJ2-2, with D perhaps matching TRBD2 (6 bases). This CDR3 is built from 17 residues. In germline, CDR1 is SGHVS, CDR2 FQNEAQ. The ends were cut back, 0 bases at V and 5 bases at J, with 16 bases in the middle. The DNA of the CDR3 is TGTGCCAGCAGCTTAGCGCTTCGGGAGAGCGAGACCGGGGAGCTGTTTTTT. It translates to CASSLALRESETGELFF.

This clone was counted a single time. The gene calls are TRBV24-1 and TRBJ2-1, with TRBD1 as a possible D gene (5 bases). V was clipped by 5 bases and J by 7 bases, with 23 bases between them. Germline CDR1 KGHDR, CDR2 SFDVKD. The CDR3 runs 17 residues. CDR3 DNA: TGTGCCACCAGTGCCTTCCCACTGGGGCAGGGATGGAATGAGCAGTTCTTC. Protein sequence: CATSAFPLGQGWNEQFF.

This clone has only a few counts. The chain has TRBV3-1 (or the pseudogene TRBV3-2) and TRBJ2-7; D may be TRBD2 (5 bases). Trimming left V 1 base short and J 6 bases short, with 19 bases between. Germline V gene lookup returns CDR1 LGHDT and CDR2 YNNKEL (reference sequence). The length of the CDR3 is 16 residues. The CDR3: CASSQVPSGQPPEQYF. The CDR3 nucleotides read TGTGCCAGCAGCCAAGTTCCCAGCGGCCAGCCGCCCGAGCAGTACTTC.

In its sample, this clone was seen a few times. This sample also contains other DNA sequences that code for the same CDR3. The chain recombines TRBV18 with TRBJ1-1, with TRBD1 as a possible D gene (5 bases). The CDR3 has 12 residues. Germline assignment: CDR1 KGHSH and CDR2 LQKENI. V shed 2 bases and J shed 8 bases, with 9 bases lying between them. Here the CDR3 DNA reads TGTGCCAGCTCACCAGGGCAGGGAGAAGCTTTCTTT. It yields the protein CASSPGQGEAFF.

This chain connects TRBV6-5 to TRBJ1-1; tentatively, D is TRBD1 (6 bases). Trimming shortened V by 8 bases and J by 7 bases, and 11 bases separated the two germline ends. The CDR3 totals 11 residues. Germline values: CDR1 MNHEY, CDR2 SVGAGI. CDR3: CASAQGIEAFF. DNA for the CDR3: TGTGCCAGCGCACAGGGAATTGAAGCTTTCTTT.

This chain connects TRBV7-9 to TRBJ2-1; unclear D gene. V was pared by 3 bases and J by 3 bases, with 3 bases between. CDR1 is SEHNR, CDR2 FQNEAQ, per germline (reference sequence). The CDR3 has 12 amino acids. CDR3 DNA sequence: TGTGCCAGCAGCTTTCGCTACAATGAGCAGTTCTTC. Its translation is CASSFRYNEQFF.

The chain is built from TRBV11-3 and TRBJ1-1, with 7 positions matching TRBD1. Germline-derived CDR1 and CDR2 are SGHNT and YENEEA. The ends lost 1 base at V and 1 base at J; junction bases unmatched: 3. The CDR3 covers 15 residues. The CDR3 DNA follows: TGTGCCAGCAGCTTAGGGGGACAGTCGAACACTGAAGCTTTCTTT. This encodes CASSLGGQSNTEAFF.

The chain has TRBV5-4 and TRBJ1-2; 7 nucleotides match TRBD1. The germline CDR1 and CDR2 sequences are SGHNT and YYREEE (reference sequence). This CDR3 spans 15 amino acids. Germline trimming cut 4 bases from V and 0 bases from J; bases unmatched to any gene: 6. CDR3 sequence (DNA): TGTGCCAGCAGCCCGAAGGGGACAGCTAACTATGGCTACACCTTC. It encodes CASSPKGTANYGYTF. Full variable domain (outside the CDR3, taken from reference TRBV5-4 and TRBJ1-2): ETGVTQSPTHLIKTRGQQVTLRCSSQSGHNTVSWYQQALGQGPQFIFQYYREEENGRGNFPPRFSGLQFPNYSSELNVNALELDDSALYLCASSPKGTANYGYTFGSGTRLTVV.

This chain links TRBV27 with TRBJ1-5, with TRBD1 matching 11 bases. This CDR3 is built from 14 residues. J lost 6 bases, V lost 6 bases, and 4 bases had no gene match. In germline, CDR1 is MNHEY, CDR2 SMNVEV (reference sequence). CDR3 DNA sequence: TGTGCCAGCAGCCCGGGACAGGGGGGTCAGCCCCAGCATTTT. Its translation: CASSPGQGGQPQHF.

The genes are TRBV6-5 and TRBJ2-5; D perhaps matches TRBD2 (5 bases). V was pared by 5 bases and J by 4 bases, with 17 bases between. Germline loops: CDR1 MNHEY, CDR2 SVGAGI. There are 15 residues in the CDR3. The chain's CDR3 is CASSPARRSGETQYF. The CDR3 nucleotides read TGTGCCAGCAGTCCGGCGAGGAGGAGCGGAGAGACCCAGTACTTC.

The chain's CDR3 is CASSGQGPPYEQYF. CDR3 nucleotide sequence: TGTGCCAGCAGTGGACAGGGACCCCCCTACGAGCAGTACTTC. The chain joins TRBV28 to TRBJ2-7; 8 nucleotides line up with TRBD1. Losses at the gene ends were 5 bases for V and 2 bases for J; bases not matched to a gene: 5. Germline V gene sequence: CDR1 MDHEN, CDR2 SYDVKM. This CDR3 is built from 14 residues.

A single count supports this clone. The chain combines TRBV6-6 with TRBJ2-3; no clear D. The germline gives CDR1 MNHNY, CDR2 SVGAGI (reference sequence). This CDR3 has 16 amino acids. V was shortened by 6 bases and J by 1 base, with 17 bases between the two germline ends. The CDR3: CASRQDPTGRTDTQYF. CDR3 bases: TGTGCCAGCAGACAAGACCCGACGGGTCGCACAGATACGCAGTATTTT.

The gene calls are TRBV9 and TRBJ1-1; 7 bases map to TRBD1. Germline lookup yields CDR1 SGDLS and CDR2 YYNGEE. The length of the CDR3 is 15 residues. With V trimmed by 0 bases and J by 5 bases, 7 bases remained unmatched. CDR3 in DNA: TGTGCCAGCAGCGTAGATGGGGACAGCAGGACTGAAGCTTTCTTT. Its protein is CASSVDGDSRTEAFF. Supplemented by reference TRBV9 and TRBJ1-1, the full variable domain reads DSGVTQTPKHLITATGQRVTLRCSPRSGDLSVYWYQQSLDQGLQFLIQYYNGEERAKGNILERFSAQQFPDLHSELNLSSLELGDSALYFCASSVDGDSRTEAFFGQGTRLTVV.

This chain links TRBV14 with TRBJ2-1, with 8 bases matching TRBD1. CDR3 length equals 13 residues. The ends lost 3 bases at V and 10 bases at J; junction bases unmatched: 5. CDR1 and CDR2 (germline): SGHDN, FVKESK. CDR3 DNA sequence: TGTGCCAGCAGCCACACAGGGGGAGGAGAGCAGTTCTTC. Its translation: CASSHTGGGEQFF.

The DNA for the CDR3 is TGTGCCAGCAGCGTAAGGACAGGGGCCCGAGGAGATACGCAGTATTTT. This translates into CASSVRTGARGDTQYF. This chain links TRBV7-6 with TRBJ2-3; 9 nucleotides match TRBD1. From germline, CDR1 is SGHVS and CDR2 FNYEAQ. Trimming removed 5 bases from V and 5 bases from J; junction bases left unmatched: 11. This CDR3 is 16 amino acids long.

The CDR3 sequence: CAISELPGRSGSGNTIYF. As DNA, the CDR3 is TGTGCCATCAGTGAGTTACCTGGGAGATCGGGCTCTGGAAACACCATATATTTT. This chain joins TRBV10-3 and TRBJ1-3; no clear D gene. V was trimmed by 1 base and J by 0 bases, leaving 16 bases between them. Germline assignment: CDR1 ENHRY and CDR2 SYGVKD. CDR3 length equals 18 residues.

The chain couples TRBV6-2 or TRBV6-3 to TRBJ1-2; no clear D gene. The CDR3 consists of 14 residues. The V gene's germline CDR1 is MNHEY and CDR2 SVGEGT. The germline V and J ends were trimmed by 0 bases and 7 bases, with 12 bases remaining between them. Here the CDR3 reads CASSYSEGFAGYTF. The CDR3 DNA follows: TGTGCCAGCAGTTACTCGGAGGGCTTCGCTGGCTACACCTTC.

About this clone itself: The junction does not match germline at one end; this may be a read error. The chain carries TRBV6-6 and TRBJ2-7; D call uncertain. CDR1 MNHNY and CDR2 SVGAGI come from the germline V gene (reference sequence). The CDR3 spans 12 residues. CDR3 in amino acids: CVSRSTVYEQYF. CDR3 nucleotide sequence: TGTGTCAGCAGATCCACAGTCTACGAGCAGTACTTC.

The CDR3 coding sequence is TGTGCCATCAGTGAGTCGATGAGGCAGCTGAACACTGAAGCTTTCTTT. Protein product: CAISESMRQLNTEAFF. The rearrangement links TRBV10-3 to TRBJ1-1; D unclear. Germline CDR1 reads ENHRY; CDR2 reads SYGVKD. Trimming stripped 0 bases from V and 0 bases from J, with 11 bases between. The CDR3 has 16 amino acids.

This clone was seen more than once but under ten times. The J gene is TRBJ1-2, the V gene TRBV4-3; D is unresolved. CDR1 is LGHNA, CDR2 YSLEER, per germline. Deletions cut 1 base from V and 7 bases from J, with 16 bases between. The CDR3 consists of 15 residues. The chain's CDR3 is CASSQGRAPYGGYTF. CDR3 nucleotide sequence: TGCGCCAGCAGCCAAGGGCGGGCTCCCTATGGTGGCTACACCTTC.

The chain is built from TRBV18 and TRBJ1-5; 9 bases map to TRBD1. The V gene end was trimmed by 4 bases and the J gene end by 3 bases; junction bases not matched to a gene: 7. CDR1 KGHSH and CDR2 LQKENI come from the germline V gene. This CDR3 has 16 amino acids. As DNA, the CDR3 is TGTGCCAGCTCACTAACAGGGGGCGCCCCCAATCAGCCCCAGCATTTT. Translating it yields CASSLTGGAPNQPQHF.

The chain combines TRBV12-3 or TRBV12-4 with TRBJ1-5; D is ambiguous. V lost 6 bases and J lost 2, with 8 bases in between. There are 13 residues in the CDR3. In DNA, the CDR3 is TGTGCCAGCAGGGCCGGGGGCAATCAGCCCCAGCATTTT. Translated: CASRAGGNQPQHF.

The rearrangement joins TRBV6-5 to TRBJ2-7, with 7 bases aligning to TRBD1. The V gene end was trimmed by 7 bases and the J gene end by 0 bases; junction bases not matched to a gene: 3. The CDR3 totals 13 residues. In germline, CDR1 is MNHEY, CDR2 SVGAGI. The chain's CDR3 is CASTGTVSYEQYF. The CDR3 nucleotides are TGTGCCAGCACCGGGACAGTCTCCTACGAGCAGTACTTC.

The V call is TRBV19, the J call TRBJ2-7; 9 bases map to TRBD1. This CDR3 spans 14 amino acids. Germline CDR1 is LNHDA and CDR2 is SQIVND (reference sequence). V shed 4 bases and J 0 bases; nucleotides not matched to a gene: 1. The CDR3 nucleotides are TGTGCCAGTAGTAGGACAGGGGACTCCTACGAGCAGTACTTC. It encodes CASSRTGDSYEQYF.

The rearrangement links TRBV11-2 to TRBJ2-7; 7 bases map to TRBD2. Germline V gene data show CDR1 as SGHAT and CDR2 as FQNNGV. The CDR3 totals 12 residues. V shed 5 bases and J 3 bases; nucleotides not matched to a gene: 1. CDR3 loop: CASSPGGYEQYF. The CDR3 DNA reads as TGTGCCAGCAGCCCGGGAGGCTACGAGCAGTACTTC.

This chain joins TRBV6-5 and TRBJ2-1; 9 positions agree with TRBD2. V trimming: 6 bases; J trimming: 5 bases; junction bases outside the gene matches: 2. Looked up from germline, CDR1 is MNHEY and CDR2 is SVGAGI. The CDR3 spans 13 residues. Here the CDR3 reads CASSRLADNEQFF. In DNA form, the CDR3 reads TGTGCCAGCAGCCGACTAGCGGACAATGAGCAGTTCTTC.

The rearrangement links TRBV6-2 or TRBV6-3 to TRBJ2-7; tentative D call: TRBD1 (6 bases). The CDR3 extends over 15 amino acids. Germline CDR1 MNHEY, CDR2 SVGEGT. The V end was cut by 5 bases, the J end by 2 bases, with 16 bases between. The CDR3 loop reads CASSQLRGSTYEQYF. CDR3 sequence (DNA): TGTGCCAGCAGTCAGCTCAGGGGATCCACCTACGAGCAGTACTTC.

The chain links TRBV6-2 or TRBV6-3 to TRBJ2-5, with a possible D match to TRBD2 (6 bases). CDR3 length: 16 residues. Germline V CDR1 and CDR2: MNHEY, SVGEGT. V dropped 5 bases and J dropped 4 bases, with 20 bases sitting between them. CDR3 sequence (DNA): TGTGCCAGCAGTGACCCCTTAGCCGGGAGCTTAGAGACCCAGTACTTC. Translated, it gives CASSDPLAGSLETQYF.